This record concerns one T cell receptor beta chain sequence. What it binds is unknown. With V trimmed by 1 base and J by 3 bases, 2 bases remained unmatched. Germline V gene sequence: CDR1 LGHNA, CDR2 YNFKEQ. The CDR3 has 15 amino acids. Researchers isolated CD4+ T cells once 9 to 11 days of culture had elapsed. All study participants received two doses of BNT162b2 or mRNA-1273 vaccine. Cultures had half their medium replaced with IL-2 medium on days 3 and 7. The data were obtained in a study of vaccination effects on CD4 cells after COVID-19. For the study at large: Post-vaccine sampling occurred a median 72 days after the second dose. Findings and limits, study-wide: The study had few convalescent patients and no early post-infection timepoints. Healthy vaccinees' vaccine-induced clones included only 1 of 255 that recognized common cold coronaviruses.

The data were produced by immunoSEQ multiplex PCR, yet TCRdb's version contains in-frame clones alone and is incomplete. The sample has tens of thousands of clones; 70% to 80% are singletons. The starting material was CD4+ T cells from PBMCs cultured without peptide, obtained after COVID-19 vaccination. This chain connects TRBV4-2 to TRBJ2-3; TRBD2 agrees at 9 bases. The source of this sequence is a human donor who received a COVID-19 vaccine. In nucleotides, the CDR3 is TGTGCCAGCAGCCAAGGGACTAGCGCTACAGATACGCAGTATTTT. Its translation is CASSQGTSATDTQYF.